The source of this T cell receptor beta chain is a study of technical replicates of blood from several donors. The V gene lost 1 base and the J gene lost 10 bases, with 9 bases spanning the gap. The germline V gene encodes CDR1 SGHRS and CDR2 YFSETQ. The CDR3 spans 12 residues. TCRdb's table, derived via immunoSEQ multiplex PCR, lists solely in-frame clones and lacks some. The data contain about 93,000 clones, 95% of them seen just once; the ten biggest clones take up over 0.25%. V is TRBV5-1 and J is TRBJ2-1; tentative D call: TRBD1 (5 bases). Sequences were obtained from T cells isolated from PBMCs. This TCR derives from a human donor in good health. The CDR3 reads CASSLRGAEQFF. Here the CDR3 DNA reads TGCGCCAGCAGCTTGAGGGGCGCGGAGCAGTTCTTC.